This T cell receptor beta chain was profiled in a study of cytomegalovirus exposure and HLA in healthy donors. Study-level findings and limits: Sequencing artifact likely explains a cluster of highly shared sequence variants. Later analysis suggested most CMV-associated TCR beta chains were HLA-restricted.

Details on this clone: The target antigen is unknown.

Germline V CDR1 and CDR2: SGHDT, YYEEEE. This CDR3 region has 17 residues. Trimming took 4 bases from V and 2 from J, leaving 18 bases between them. It was with 60 Vbeta and 13 Jbeta primers that the PCR ran. The method was immunoSEQ multiplex PCR; TCRdb's version includes in-frame clones alone and lacks a portion of them. The sample yields about 39,000 clones, of which the top ten take up around 3.1%. The sequenced material came from PBMCs. This TCR came from a woman aged 25-40 years in good health and CMV-seropositive. V usage is TRBV5-6 and J usage is TRBJ2-2; TRBD2 is a possible D gene (6 bases). The CDR3 here is CASSALAWGVNTGELFF. In nucleotides, the CDR3 is TGTGCCAGCAGCGCGCTGGCCTGGGGGGTTAACACCGGGGAGCTGTTTTTT.